This entry lists 28 T cell receptor beta chains sequenced from one sample in a study of blood T cell repertoires in COVID-19. Produced via immunoSEQ multiplex PCR; TCRdb's table is partial and in-frame only. The sample shows approximately 500,000 clones, 89% of them seen only once. What was sequenced was peripheral blood. The receptors here all came from a young man with COVID-19, enrolled during active disease.

The chain employs TRBV3-1 (or the pseudogene TRBV3-2) and TRBJ1-1; a weak D match, TRBD1 (5 bases). Germline CDR1 reads LGHDT; CDR2 reads YNNKEL (reference sequence). The CDR3 has 15 residues. The V end lost 1 base, the J end lost 6 bases, and 15 bases lay between the germline ends. In DNA, the CDR3 is TGTGCCAGCAGCCAAGGGACCGGATGGGGCTCTGAAGCTTTCTTT. Protein sequence: CASSQGTGWGSEAFF.

This chain joins TRBV19 and TRBJ1-2; D not resolved. V was cut by 9 bases and J by 0 bases, with 14 bases left in between. CDR3 length: 14 amino acids. Germline CDR1 is LNHDA and CDR2 is SQIVND (reference sequence). In DNA, the CDR3 is TGTGCCAGCAGAAGGTACAGTGCTAACTATGGCTACACCTTC. As protein: CASRRYSANYGYTF.

For the CDR3, the DNA is TGTGCCAGCAGCAACACGGGACTGTATTCCAACGAGCAGTACTTC. Amino acid sequence: CASSNTGLYSNEQYF. The J gene is TRBJ2-7, the V gene TRBV2, with D possibly being TRBD2 (6 bases). The CDR3 loop spans 15 amino acids. Trimming took off 6 bases at V and 5 bases at J, with 20 bases between the two ends. Germline-derived CDR1 and CDR2 are SNHLY and FYNNEI.

The V and J genes are TRBV27 and TRBJ1-4; weak D call: TRBD1 (5 bases). V was cut by 3 bases and J by 6 bases, with 14 bases left in between. The CDR3 loop spans 15 amino acids. The V gene's germline CDR1 is MNHEY and CDR2 SMNVEV (reference sequence). CDR3 nucleotide sequence: TGTGCCAGCAGTTTCGGTGGGGCCGGAGATGAAAAACTGTTTTTT. As protein: CASSFGGAGDEKLFF.

The chain is built from TRBV15 and TRBJ2-7, with D tentatively TRBD2 (5 bases). With 5 bases removed from V and 3 bases from J, the gap between germline ends came to 14 bases. Germline V gene lookup returns CDR1 LNHNV and CDR2 YYDKDF (reference sequence). The CDR3 covers 14 residues. The CDR3 reads CATSGELGLYEQYF. DNA for the CDR3: TGTGCCACCAGCGGCGAACTAGGACTCTACGAGCAGTACTTC.

The chain is built from TRBV10-3 and TRBJ1-6; the match to TRBD1 covers 7 bases. Germline V gives CDR1 ENHRY, CDR2 SYGVKD. The CDR3 spans 17 residues. V lost 7 bases, J lost 0 bases, and 9 bases stayed unmatched. CDR3 sequence: CAINKQGPSSYNSPLHF. DNA for the CDR3: TGTGCCATCAATAAACAGGGGCCAAGCTCCTATAATTCACCCCTCCACTTT.

V and J are TRBV2 and TRBJ1-3; D is uncertain. V dropped 4 bases and J dropped 3 bases, with 10 bases sitting between them. The CDR3 contains 14 residues. CDR1 is SNHLY, CDR2 FYNNEI, per germline. CDR3 sequence reads: CASSGPGSGNTIYF. CDR3 bases: TGTGCCAGCAGTGGCCCAGGCAGTGGAAACACCATATATTTT.

J is TRBJ1-2 and V is TRBV11-3; D gene ambiguous. CDR1 is SGHNT, CDR2 YENEEA, per germline. The CDR3 consists of 14 residues. V was cut by 5 bases and J by 0 bases, with 10 bases left in between. The CDR3 nucleotides are TGTGCCAGCAGCCCGAGGGAAACTAACTATGGCTACACCTTC. Protein sequence: CASSPRETNYGYTF. Combining the CDR3 with reference TRBV11-3 and TRBJ1-2 gives the whole variable domain EAGVVQSPRYKIIEKKQPVAFWCNPISGHNTLYWYLQNLGQGPELLIRYENEEAVDDSQLPKDRFSAERLKGVDSTLKIQPAELGDSAVYLCASSPRETNYGYTFGSGTRLTVV.

This CDR3 is CASSLGGGGPLETQYF. In nucleotides, the CDR3 is TGTGCCAGCAGCTTAGGCGGGGGGGGTCCCTTGGAGACCCAGTACTTC. The chain has TRBV7-9 and TRBJ2-5, with 9 bases lining up with TRBD2. This CDR3 is built from 16 residues. Germline values: CDR1 SEHNR, CDR2 FQNEAQ (reference sequence). The trim removed 1 base at V and 5 bases at J, leaving 8 bases unmatched.

The chain combines TRBV9 with TRBJ1-4; 10 nucleotides align to TRBD1. The CDR3 consists of 16 residues. Germline lookup yields CDR1 SGDLS and CDR2 YYNGEE. V shed 4 bases, J shed 7 bases, and the junction held 10 bases outside the gene matches. The CDR3 coding sequence is TGTGCCAGCAGCCCCGGGACAGGGGATCGTTTTGAAAAACTGTTTTTT. This encodes CASSPGTGDRFEKLFF. Full variable domain (outside the CDR3, taken from reference TRBV9 and TRBJ1-4): DSGVTQTPKHLITATGQRVTLRCSPRSGDLSVYWYQQSLDQGLQFLIQYYNGEERAKGNILERFSAQQFPDLHSELNLSSLELGDSALYFCASSPGTGDRFEKLFFGSGTQLSVL.

The chain joins TRBV4-1 to TRBJ2-1; 8 bases fit TRBD2. CDR3 length: 17 amino acids. Germline V gene lookup returns CDR1 MGHRA and CDR2 YSYEKL. Trimming cost V 4 bases and J 7 bases; bases outside gene matches: 15. The CDR3: CASSPLVSSGTGNEQFF. Here the CDR3 DNA reads TGCGCCAGCAGCCCCTTAGTTAGTAGCGGGACGGGGAATGAGCAGTTCTTC.

The chain is built from TRBV7-9 and TRBJ1-6, with D perhaps matching TRBD1 (5 bases). Trimming removed 6 bases at V and 6 bases at J, with 15 bases between. Looked up from germline, CDR1 is SEHNR and CDR2 is FQNEAQ (reference sequence). This CDR3 contains 15 residues. The DNA of the CDR3 is TGTGCCAGCAGTTTACAGGAACGTACTAATTCACCCCTCCACTTT. It encodes CASSLQERTNSPLHF.

The chain employs TRBV9 and TRBJ2-3; possibly TRBD2 for D (6 bases). The ends were cut back, 4 bases at V and 5 bases at J, with 20 bases in the middle. The length of the CDR3 is 16 residues. CDR1 and CDR2 (germline): SGDLS, YYNGEE. The CDR3 loop is CASSLLGDSSGDTQYF. The DNA of the CDR3 is TGTGCCAGCAGCCTCTTAGGGGACTCGAGCGGAGATACGCAGTATTTT.

The chain couples TRBV11-1 to TRBJ2-1; 7 positions match TRBD2. Trimming cost V 5 bases and J 4 bases; bases outside gene matches: 8. This CDR3 has 15 residues. Germline CDR1 SGHAT, CDR2 FQDESV (reference sequence). CDR3 in amino acids: CASSPSGMIYNEQFF. The CDR3 DNA reads as TGTGCCAGCAGCCCAAGCGGGATGATATACAATGAGCAGTTCTTC.

The chain combines TRBV11-1 with TRBJ2-3, with D possibly TRBD2 on 5 matching bases. The CDR3 has 16 amino acids. Germline V gene data show CDR1 as SGHAT and CDR2 as FQDESV (reference sequence). Between the trimmed V and J ends, which lost 2 bases and 0 bases, there was a span of 12 bases. Here the CDR3 reads CASSLIKLASTDTQYF. The CDR3 DNA reads as TGTGCCAGCAGCTTAATAAAGCTAGCTAGCACAGATACGCAGTATTTT. Filled out from reference TRBV11-1 and TRBJ2-3, the complete variable domain reads EAEVAQSPRYKITEKSQAVAFWCDPISGHATLYWYRQILGQGPELLVQFQDESVVDDSQLPKDRFSAERLKGVDSTLKIQPAELGDSAMYLCASSLIKLASTDTQYFGPGTRLTVL.

V gene TRBV20-1 combines with J gene TRBJ2-1, with D tentatively TRBD2 (7 bases). V was pared by 6 bases and J by 9 bases, with 12 bases between. The CDR3 consists of 11 residues. Germline loops: CDR1 DFQATT, CDR2 SNEGSKA (reference sequence). This chain's CDR3 is CSAEGGVEQFF. The CDR3 DNA reads TGCAGTGCCGAAGGGGGGGTTGAGCAGTTCTTC.

This clone was picked up one time. This chain links TRBV2 with TRBJ2-5; 8 bases map to TRBD2. The CDR3 spans 16 residues. The trim removed 2 bases at V and 4 bases at J, leaving 9 bases unmatched. Germline V lookup: CDR1 SNHLY, CDR2 FYNNEI. CDR3 residues: CASSEWDRGGSETQYF. CDR3 in DNA: TGTGCCAGCAGTGAATGGGATCGGGGGGGCTCAGAGACCCAGTACTTC.

The J gene is TRBJ2-1, the V gene TRBV6-4, with TRBD2 matching 9 bases. CDR3 length equals 15 residues. CDR1 is MRHNA, CDR2 SNTAGT, per germline. The ends lost 3 bases at V and 6 bases at J; junction bases unmatched: 6. CDR3 coding DNA: TGTGCCAGCAGTGAAGCCGCGGGAGGGGCCAATGAGCAGTTCTTC. The encoded protein is CASSEAAGGANEQFF.

The V gene is TRBV2, the J gene TRBJ1-1; D is undetermined. The ends were cut back, 2 bases at V and 6 bases at J, with 7 bases in the middle. Germline V CDR1 and CDR2: SNHLY, FYNNEI. This CDR3 has 12 residues. CDR3 nucleotide sequence: TGTGCCAGCAGTGAATTCTGGCCTGAAGCTTTCTTT. Translated, it gives CASSEFWPEAFF.

The V call is TRBV27, the J call TRBJ1-5; TRBD1 agrees at 8 bases. Germline lookup yields CDR1 MNHEY and CDR2 SMNVEV (reference sequence). Trimming took 6 bases from V and 5 from J; bases not matched to a gene: 6. CDR3 size: 14 residues. The CDR3 bases are TGTGCCAGCAGCCCAGGGACAGGAGATCAGCCCCAGCATTTT. Translated, it gives CASSPGTGDQPQHF.

This sequence joins TRBV2 and TRBJ2-1, with 8 positions matching TRBD2. The J segment lost 6 bases and the V segment lost 6 bases, leaving 13 bases of the junction unmatched. CDR1 is SNHLY, CDR2 FYNNEI, per germline. CDR3 length: 16 residues. This CDR3 reads CASSRPGTSNFNEQFF. The CDR3 nucleotides read TGTGCCAGCAGCAGACCCGGGACTAGTAACTTCAATGAGCAGTTCTTC.

The V call is TRBV5-8, the J call TRBJ1-5; D unclear. Trimming cost V 3 bases and J 3 bases, with 16 bases left between them. This CDR3 spans 16 amino acids. Germline CDR1 SGHTS, CDR2 YDEGEE. CDR3: CASSYAPGRINQPQHF. The CDR3 region has the DNA TGTGCCAGCAGCTATGCCCCCGGGAGGATCAATCAGCCCCAGCATTTT.

The V call is TRBV4-1, the J call TRBJ1-1; the D gene is possibly TRBD1 (6 bases). This CDR3 is built from 17 residues. Between the trimmed V and J ends, which lost 1 base and 3 bases, there was a span of 18 bases. The V gene's germline CDR1 is MGHRA and CDR2 YSYEKL. Here the CDR3 reads CASSQAARGRVDTEAFF. CDR3 bases: TGCGCCAGCAGCCAAGCCGCAAGGGGGAGGGTCGACACTGAAGCTTTCTTT.

This chain connects TRBV7-9 to TRBJ2-3; 9 positions agree with TRBD2. With 5 bases clipped from V and 2 bases from J, the junction kept 8 bases outside the gene matches. Germline assignment: CDR1 SEHNR and CDR2 FQNEAQ (reference sequence). CDR3 length equals 16 residues. CDR3 bases: TGTGCCAGCAGCCCCATAGCGGGGGCCAACACAGATACGCAGTATTTT. Translated, it gives CASSPIAGANTDTQYF.

CDR3 loop: CASSFGGGGADTQYF. CDR3 nucleotides: TGTGCCAGCAGCTTCGGCGGCGGGGGGGCAGATACGCAGTATTTT. The chain combines TRBV5-8 with TRBJ2-3; 9 nucleotides agree with TRBD2. V lost 2 bases and J lost 4; bases outside the gene matches: 5. This CDR3 has 15 residues. CDR1 and CDR2 from the germline V gene are SGHTS and YDEGEE.

The rearrangement joins TRBV5-1 to TRBJ2-2; TRBD2 matches at 7 bases. CDR3 length: 16 residues. With V trimmed by 6 bases and J by 5 bases, 13 bases remained unmatched. Germline V gives CDR1 SGHRS, CDR2 YFSETQ. The CDR3 here is CASTPGGRAWTGELFF. CDR3 in DNA: TGCGCCAGCACACCCGGAGGGAGGGCCTGGACCGGGGAGCTGTTTTTT.

The chain is built from TRBV2 and TRBJ1-5; TRBD1 might be the D (5 bases). The germline V gene encodes CDR1 SNHLY and CDR2 FYNNEI. The length of the CDR3 is 14 residues. V was shortened by 5 bases and J by 5 bases, with 13 bases between the two germline ends. The CDR3 here is CASSLQGTDQPQHF. The CDR3 coding sequence is TGTGCCAGCAGTCTGCAGGGAACGGATCAGCCCCAGCATTTT.

This clone appeared once. The CDR3 protein is CASSPRTVNTGELFF. DNA of the CDR3: TGTGCCAGCAGTCCGAGGACAGTGAACACCGGGGAGCTGTTTTTT. The chain recombines TRBV27 with TRBJ2-2; D possibly corresponds to TRBD1 (6 bases). This CDR3 comprises 15 residues. V lost 5 bases and J lost 1, with 11 bases in between. Per germline, CDR1 MNHEY and CDR2 SMNVEV (reference sequence).